This entry features one T cell receptor beta chain sequence. Which antigen it targets is not known. Base qualities are missing; no much larger clone stands one base away. The cohort consisted of 650 to 700 healthy bone marrow donors. Cohort members were all nominally healthy when sampled, although unrecorded immune exposures were likely present. Of the approximately 670 cohort members, more than 250 had a positive CMV serostatus and 352 had a negative one, while no CMV serostatus was recorded for the donor. A peripheral blood sample was collected from each donor, and TCR beta sequencing was performed on peripheral blood mononuclear cells. The Qiagen DNeasy Blood Extraction Kit was used to extract genomic DNA from the blood cell samples. This record belongs to a study of cytomegalovirus exposure and HLA in healthy donors (dated by TCRdb to about 2017). The study in broad terms: According to an earlier analysis of several hundred of the donors, about 179 million T cells yielded roughly 100 million unique TCR beta sequences and roughly 280 Gb of sequence data. The study used immunosequencing to profile the T cell repertoires of 670 or so subjects and linked those repertoires to cytomegalovirus serostatus. HLA typing covered class I and class II loci at four-digit resolution. An earlier analysis of approximately 630 of the donors applied high-throughput TCR beta sequencing to assess whether each TCR beta V gene segment acted as functional or pseudogenic. Genome-wide SNP genotypes for about three fifths of the roughly 670 donors were used in a later genetic analysis, which treated that subset as a discovery cohort. To predict cytomegalovirus infection status, the study brought together high-throughput TCR immunosequencing, statistical association of individual TCRs with disease status, and machine learning. Every repertoire in the discovery cohort had been generated on one and the same sequencing platform. Alongside the repertoire data, information on donor age, sex, ethnicity and CMV serostatus was compiled. A few DR-DQ haplotypes were treated as single units for association and clustering because of strong linkage in the cohort. The number of donors typed differed by locus, with 629-630 for A, B, C, DRB1 and DQB1, over 500 for DQA1, nearly 610 for DPA1, and around 430 for DPB1. An early release covering around 630 HLA-typed donors comprised around 300 gigabases of sequencing data and around 85 million unique TCR sequences. Along with the approximately 650-subject first cohort, a separate validation cohort of over a hundred different subjects was used. Among the 398 genotyped donors, more than 70% belonged to the genetic ancestry cluster associated with self-reported Caucasian donors. A later analysis re-examined previously published TCR beta repertoires from 610 or so donors and added high-resolution HLA genotyping to investigate patterns of TCR occurrence. On average, about 200,000 unique TCR beta nucleotide sequences were sequenced per donor among roughly 430 genotyped donors of the cohort, with about 17% of those sequences being non-productive. Rather than using new phenotypic data, the later analysis identified candidate immune exposures from TCR beta sequences and from how often those sequences occurred across donors. The aim of the study was to test whether cataloging public T cell receptors could identify signatures of past pathogen exposure. Broad study findings and their caveats: In a later analysis, the rate of TCR association differed among HLA loci, with DRB1 alleles having the most associated TCRs and HLA-C alleles having the fewest. The earlier analysis of 587 of the donors excluded 15 to 20 rarely observed V segments, including chromosome 9 orphons, because counts were too low. An earlier analysis of approximately 570 of the donors showed that most TCR beta V segments appeared in productive rearrangements either about 87% or about 30% of the time, which broadly matched IMGT annotations. For the cohort, immune exposure information was limited to CMV serostatus. Compared with the roughly 700-donor mean, donors in an Asian-associated ancestry cluster had fewer N-insertions in productive TCRs, according to a later genetic analysis. Only TCR beta chains were sequenced in this cohort, and the absence of alpha or paired-chain data limited detectable features. In a later analysis, most CMV-associated TCR beta chains were found to appear HLA-restricted, with HLA associations seemingly driven largely by CMV exposure. In a later analysis, about 17,000 TCR beta sequences were associated with specific HLA alleles at a false discovery rate of 0.05. Three of the identified cytomegalovirus-associated TCR beta chains were confirmed in vitro to be specific for cytomegalovirus antigens. A later analysis found that HLA-associated TCR beta chains were more clonally expanded and had lower generation probabilities than equally common non-associated chains. When HLA alleles, especially DR and DQ, strongly co-occurred, TCR associations were difficult to assign to individual alleles. The authors suggested that the approach could potentially be extended to other disease states and immunological phenotypes. HLA typing was unavailable for some donors at each locus, so association tests used only the typed subset. The 87-base-pair reads could not distinguish some IMGT-functional V segments, including TRBV6-2 and TRBV6-3, so those segments were excluded. A later genetic analysis associated a missense DCLRE1C variant with V-gene and J-gene trimming of TCR beta chains, and an independent cohort replicated the association. A cluster of highly shared sequence variants was judged likely to represent a technical artifact of the sequencing pipeline. Correlated functional status among segregating V segments might be attributable to linkage disequilibrium, but an unknown experimental factor could not be ruled out. In both the original and validation cohorts, the classifier was reported to diagnose cytomegalovirus status with high specificity and sensitivity. Most TCR sequences were seen in very few donors, while some public TCRs were found in many individuals. Sequencing depth was assumed to be roughly uniform across donors in the presence/absence analyses, though that assumption may not hold. A further reported finding was that TCR beta sequences accurately predicted the HLA-A and HLA-B alleles for most subjects in the first cohort. A later analysis reported that several top co-occurrence clusters appeared linked to parvovirus B19, influenza, CMV and Epstein-Barr virus. A total of fewer than 200 TCR beta chains were listed by the study as associated with cytomegalovirus.

The CDR3 sequence holds 12 residues, the cysteine and phenylalanine included. Of all the DNA, just the CDR3 is kept, 36 bases in frame from base 1. Trimming costs V 6 bases and J 6 bases, and their ends lie 9 bases apart. Via the germline V gene, CDR1 is SGHAT and CDR2 FQNNGV. The method behind the library was the immunoSEQ multiplex PCR assay. A mixture of 60 forward primers for TCR Vbeta segments and 13 reverse primers for TCR Jbeta segments was used in the multiplex PCR. A multiplex PCR assay on genomic DNA amplified the CDR3 region of rearranged TCR beta genes. The amplified TCR beta libraries were sequenced on the Illumina HiSeq System as 87-base-pair reads. The study's own analysis went as follows. A later analysis counted some 80 million unique TCR beta chains across the 500 to 850 repertoires, and roughly 11 million of these chains were shared by at least two donors. Raw reads were error-corrected and collapsed into unique sequences with a nearest-neighbor algorithm that merged closely related sequences to remove PCR and sequencing errors. CDR3 sequences were aligned to IMGT reference sequences to assign V, D and J gene segments. Each retained sequence needed at least a six-nucleotide match to both a V gene segment and a J gene segment. Rearrangements were called productive when the CDR3 lacked stop codons and stayed in frame with V and J; all others were non-productive. CDR3 was defined according to IMGT convention as the region running from the second conserved V-encoded cysteine to the conserved J-encoded phenylalanine. Sequences without an unambiguous match to a single V gene segment were excluded from the earlier analysis of approximately 600 of the donors. An earlier analysis of 587 of the donors called V segments functional above 56.7% productive rearrangements and segregating when the between-donor standard deviation exceeded 5%. A statistical classification framework was built for diagnosing cytomegalovirus status from the catalog of TCR beta chain sequences. A later analysis assigned V and J genes by comparing TCR nucleotide sequences with IMGT/GENE-DB human TR gene sequences. A later analysis assigned CDR3 sequences and most-parsimonious VDJ recombination scenarios with the TCRdist pipeline. A later analysis defined each TCR beta chain by its CDR3 amino acid sequence plus V-gene family, and excluded reads lacking a unique V-gene family. As a way to deal with suspected cross-contamination and a sequencing artifact, a later analysis dropped nearly 600 nucleotide sequences that were highly shared and had low generation probability. A later analysis calculated a clonal expansion index for each public chain from normalized within-repertoire ranks of inferred template counts. A later analysis computed generation probabilities with a VDJ recombination model fitted to out-of-frame rearrangements, and checked the results against IGoR. In a later analysis, TCR-TCR, TCR-HLA and TCR-CMV co-occurrence was scored with hypergeometric tests, and a repertoire-size bias correction was applied to TCR pairs. In a later analysis, false discovery rates were estimated by permuting HLA or CMV assignments 20 times. In a later analysis, co-occurring TCRs were grouped using DBSCAN, and TCRdist sequence similarity was added for clustering within HLA-allele-positive subsets. Repertoires with fewer than 30,000 or more than 120,000 public chains were left out of co-occurrence clustering, as were four to six repertoires with anomalous nucleotide sharing. Held by TCRdb, this immuneACCESS table contains in-frame sequences only and omits some clones. Under half of the omission traces to an unresolved V gene where checked; the cause of the rest is unknown. The DNA gave D and trimming, while V, J and clone size come from that table. The sample table records about 97,000 clones; roughly three fifths of these occur just once. The ten largest clonotypes hold 4.8% of the sample.

The chain joins TRBV11-2 to TRBJ2-1; no D segment can be confidently identified. This TCR was recovered from a human donor in good health. The sample taken for sequencing was PBMCs. The DNA sequence follows: TGTGCCAGCAGGTCTCCCAGCAATGAGCAGTTCTTC. This encodes CASRSPSNEQFF.